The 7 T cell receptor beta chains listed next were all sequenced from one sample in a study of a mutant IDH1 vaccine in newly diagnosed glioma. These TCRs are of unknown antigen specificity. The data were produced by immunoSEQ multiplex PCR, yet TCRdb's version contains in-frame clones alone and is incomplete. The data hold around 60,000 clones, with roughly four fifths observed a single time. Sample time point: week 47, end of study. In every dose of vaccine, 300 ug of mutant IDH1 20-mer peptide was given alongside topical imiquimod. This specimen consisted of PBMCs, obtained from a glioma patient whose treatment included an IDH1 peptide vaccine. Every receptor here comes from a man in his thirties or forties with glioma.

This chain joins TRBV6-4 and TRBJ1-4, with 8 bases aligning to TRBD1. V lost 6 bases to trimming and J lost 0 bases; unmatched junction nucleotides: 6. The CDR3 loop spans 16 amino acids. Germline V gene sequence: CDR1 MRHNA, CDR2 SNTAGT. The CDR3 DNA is TGTGCCAGCAGAGCCGGGACAGGTGCAACTAATGAAAAACTGTTTTTT. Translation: CASRAGTGATNEKLFF.

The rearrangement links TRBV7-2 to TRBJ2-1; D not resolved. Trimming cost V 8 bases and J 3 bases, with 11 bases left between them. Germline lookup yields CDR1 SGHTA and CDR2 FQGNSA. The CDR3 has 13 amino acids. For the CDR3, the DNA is TGTGCCAGCGGGATCCTCTTCTACAATGAGCAGTTCTTC. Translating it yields CASGILFYNEQFF.

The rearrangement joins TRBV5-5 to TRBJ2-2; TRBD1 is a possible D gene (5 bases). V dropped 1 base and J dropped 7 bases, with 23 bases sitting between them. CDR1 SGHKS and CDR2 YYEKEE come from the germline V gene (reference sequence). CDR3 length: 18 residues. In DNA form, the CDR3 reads TGTGCCAGCAGCTTGACGCAGGCGAACGCCCAGGGCGGCGGGGAGCTGTTTTTT. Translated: CASSLTQANAQGGGELFF.

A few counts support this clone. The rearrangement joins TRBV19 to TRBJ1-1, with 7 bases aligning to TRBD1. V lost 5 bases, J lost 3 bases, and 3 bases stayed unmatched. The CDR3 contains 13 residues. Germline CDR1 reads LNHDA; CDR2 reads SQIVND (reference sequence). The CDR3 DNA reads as TGTGCCAGTAGTGGAGACAGGGACACTGAAGCTTTCTTT. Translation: CASSGDRDTEAFF. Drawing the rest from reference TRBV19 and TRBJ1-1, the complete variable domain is DGGITQSPKYLFRKEGQNVTLSCEQNLNHDAMYWYRQDPGQGLRLIYYSQIVNDFQKGDIAEGYSVSREKKESFPLTVTSAQKNPTAFYLCASSGDRDTEAFFGQGTRLTVV.

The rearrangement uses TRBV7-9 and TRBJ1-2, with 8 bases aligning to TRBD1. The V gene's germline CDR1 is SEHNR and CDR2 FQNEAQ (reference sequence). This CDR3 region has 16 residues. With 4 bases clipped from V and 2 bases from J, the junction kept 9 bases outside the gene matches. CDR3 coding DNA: TGTGCCAGCAGCTCACAGGGGGGGGAGATCAACTATGGCTACACCTTC. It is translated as CASSSQGGEINYGYTF. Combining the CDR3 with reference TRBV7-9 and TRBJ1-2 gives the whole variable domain DTGVSQNPRHKITKRGQNVTFRCDPISEHNRLYWYRQTLGQGPEFLTYFQNEAQLEKSRLLSDRFSAERPKGSFSTLEIQRTEQGDSAMYLCASSSQGGEINYGYTFGSGTRLTVV.

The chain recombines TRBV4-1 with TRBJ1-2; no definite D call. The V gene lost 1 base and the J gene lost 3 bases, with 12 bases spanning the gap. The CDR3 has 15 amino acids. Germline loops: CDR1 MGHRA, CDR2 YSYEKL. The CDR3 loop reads CASSQVGLRDYGYTF. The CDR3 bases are TGCGCCAGCAGCCAAGTCGGCCTAAGGGACTATGGCTACACCTTC.

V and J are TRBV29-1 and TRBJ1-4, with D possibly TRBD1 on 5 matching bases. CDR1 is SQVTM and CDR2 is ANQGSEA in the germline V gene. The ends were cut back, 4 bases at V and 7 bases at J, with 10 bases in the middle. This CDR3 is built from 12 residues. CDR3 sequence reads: CSVAWGGEKLFF. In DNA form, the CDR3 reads TGCAGCGTTGCTTGGGGGGGTGAAAAACTGTTTTTT.